This TCR beta chain appears in the sequencing data of a study of T cells in Graves' hyperthyroidism and ophthalmopathy. Duration under 3 months, a NOSPECS grade of at least 4, and a Clinical Activity Score of at least 3 characterized the ophthalmopathy patients. Regarding the study as a whole: By a 13 V-J model, ophthalmopathy was set apart from stable hyperthyroidism. Ophthalmopathy, as predicted by the model, came a median 6.5 months after the prediction. Appearing also in blood were most of the thyroid clonotypes expanded above 0.001.

Amplification targeted TCR beta CDR3 regions from RNA transcripts. HTBI primers drove first-round RT-PCR of the TCR CDR3. TCRdb re-analysed the multiplex PCR reads in MiXCR, keeping a single row per CDR3 protein. The sample shows approximately 570,000 distinct CDR3 sequences, less than 20% of them seen only once. The CDR3 runs to 16 residues. V was cut by 3 bases and J by 0 bases, with 13 bases left in between. Germline-derived CDR1 and CDR2 are SGHRS and YFSETQ. Notes on this clonotype: What it binds is unknown.

V usage is TRBV5-1 and J usage is TRBJ2-1, with D possibly TRBD2 on 5 matching bases. This receptor was identified in a man aged 35-49 years with Graves' ophthalmopathy. Sequencing was done on a sample of blood. CDR3 protein: CASSSGLLSSYNEQFF. The DNA for the CDR3 is TGCGCCAGCAGCTCCGGACTTCTGAGCTCCTACAATGAGCAGTTCTTC. Drawing the rest from reference TRBV5-1 and TRBJ2-1, the complete variable domain is KAGVTQTPRYLIKTRGQQVTLSCSPISGHRSVSWYQQTPGQGLQFLFEYFSETQRNKGNFPGRFSGRQFSNSRSEMNVSTLELGDSALYLCASSSGLLSSYNEQFFGPGTRLTVL.